This TCR beta chain was sequenced for a study of regulatory T cells in long-lasting Graves disease. Time point here: newly diagnosed GD, antithyroid drugs for less than 3 months. Construction of the TCR library relied on RNA isolated from PBMCs. Arm-PCR of CDR3 regions and iRepertoire HTBI primers were used to build TCR beta libraries. TCRdb re-derived calls from the multiplex PCR reads in MiXCR, one entry per CDR3 protein. The table has about 540,000 distinct CDR3 sequences, roughly 14% seen once; the top ten hold 8.5% to 10%. The V end was cut by 0 bases, the J end by 10 bases, with 15 bases between. Germline V gene sequence: CDR1 KGHDR, CDR2 SFDVKD. The CDR3 spans 15 residues. These sequences were also reported in another study, on T cells in Graves' hyperthyroidism and ophthalmopathy.

This sequence was found in a man aged 25-45 years with Graves disease. The sequenced sample was peripheral blood mononuclear cells (PBMCs), obtained at new diagnosis, from a patient treated with antithyroid drugs. The chain combines TRBV24-1 with TRBJ2-1, with D possibly matching TRBD1 (6 bases). The CDR3 protein is CATSDLDGTQGEQFF. In DNA, the CDR3 is TGTGCCACCAGTGATTTGGACGGGACCCAGGGGGAGCAGTTCTTC.